One TCR beta chain is described in this entry. The record originates from a study of regulatory T cells in long-lasting Graves disease. V lost 1 base and J 3 bases, leaving 13 bases between the germline ends. The CDR3 runs to 15 residues. Germline V CDR1 and CDR2: MGHRA, YSYEKL. Time point: newly diagnosed GD, antithyroid drugs for less than 3 months. Preparation of the TCR library used RNA extracted from PBMCs. EDTA tubes received approximately 8.4 milliliters of collected peripheral blood. HTBI primers from iRepertoire and Arm-PCR of CDR3 regions yielded the TCR beta libraries. TCRdb re-called the multiplex PCR reads through MiXCR, storing one row per CDR3 protein. Of about 220,000 distinct CDR3 sequences listed, 15% to 20% are singletons.

The sequence was collected from a female donor with Graves disease. Source: peripheral blood mononuclear cells (PBMCs), taken at new diagnosis, from a patient treated with antithyroid drugs. V usage is TRBV4-1 and J usage is TRBJ2-7, with D perhaps assigned TRBD1 or TRBD2 (5 bases each). The CDR3 sequence is CASSQVPGTVYEQYF. The CDR3 DNA reads TGCGCCAGCAGCCAAGTACCCGGGACGGTCTACGAGCAGTACTTC.